This T cell receptor beta chain was captured in a study of T cell repertoires in cytomegalovirus infection. Study details: The authors used CMV epitopes that were HLA-C-restricted (recently identified) and HLA-B-restricted (well studied). Public TCR beta signatures provided an indication of both CMV infection and a matching HLA type. Study-wide points: Clonotype analysis showed dominance of the ex vivo response by HLA-C-restricted CMV-specific TCR beta clonotypes.

Comment on this clonotype: Its target is not known.

TCRdb itself ran the reads through MiXCR, one entry per CDR3 protein. The table lists 600,000 to 700,000 distinct CDR3 sequences, around a third of them singletons. With 4 bases removed from V and 6 bases from J, the gap between germline ends came to 10 bases. The CDR3 runs 13 residues. In germline, CDR1 is MGHRA, CDR2 YSYEKL. The rearrangement links TRBV4-1 to TRBJ2-1, with TRBD2 as a possible D gene (5 bases). The sample in question was cultured PBMCs, obtained from culture after CMV antigen stimulation. This TCR came from a human donor in good health (CMV status not recorded). Some clones in this sample may be carry-over from other donors' samples. The DNA for the CDR3 is TGCGCCAGCAGCCGATCCGGACTCAATGAGCAGTTCTTC. Translating it yields CASSRSGLNEQFF.